These 10 T cell receptor beta chains were all obtained from the same sample, sequenced in a study of blood T cell repertoires in COVID-19. Measured with immunoSEQ multiplex PCR; TCRdb has only the in-frame clones, and not every one. This table has about 220,000 clones, 80% to 90% appearing once. The source material was peripheral blood. The receptors here all came from a woman between 50 and 59 years old with acute or convalescent COVID-19.

The chain uses TRBV24-1 and TRBJ2-1, with D perhaps matching TRBD1 (5 bases). The V and J ends lost 2 bases and 2 bases respectively, with 9 bases between them. Germline loops: CDR1 KGHDR, CDR2 SFDVKD. The CDR3 has 15 residues. The CDR3 DNA sequence: TGTGCCACCAGTGATTCTTGGGGCCCCTACAATGAGCAGTTCTTC. Amino acid sequence: CATSDSWGPYNEQFF.

This chain links TRBV27 with TRBJ2-3; 11 bases are shared with TRBD2. The length of the CDR3 is 17 residues. Germline V gene sequence: CDR1 MNHEY, CDR2 SMNVEV (reference sequence). Trimming removed 2 bases from V and 4 bases from J; junction bases left unmatched: 8. The CDR3 sequence: CASSLGRVAGGPDTQYF. CDR3 in DNA: TGTGCCAGCAGTTTAGGGCGGGTAGCGGGAGGGCCAGATACGCAGTATTTT.

This chain connects TRBV21-1 to TRBJ2-4; the D segment call TRBD2 is taken from the table without a DNA check. TRBV21-1 is deemed a pseudogene. The CDR3 has 17 residues. This chain's CDR3 is CASSSRPSGRARNIQYF. The CDR3 DNA reads TGTGCCAGCAGCAGCCGACCTAGCGGGAGGGCCAGAAACATTCAGTACTTC.

The J gene is TRBJ2-3, the V gene TRBV27; 13 bases line up with TRBD2. The junction had 4 bases not matched to a gene; V was cut back by 6 bases and J by 4 bases. The CDR3 length is 15 residues. Germline V lookup: CDR1 MNHEY, CDR2 SMNVEV (reference sequence). CDR3 DNA: TGTGCCAGCAGGAAGGGACTAGCGGGACCAGATACGCAGTATTTT. The encoded protein is CASRKGLAGPDTQYF.

This clone was detected once. The chain carries TRBV6-1 and TRBJ2-1; 9 nucleotides line up with TRBD2. The germline V gene encodes CDR1 MNHNS and CDR2 SASEGT. With 2 bases clipped from V and 7 bases from J, the junction kept 9 bases outside the gene matches. The CDR3 extends over 16 amino acids. This CDR3 is CASSESSSGSWNEQFF. CDR3 DNA sequence: TGTGCCAGCAGTGAATCCAGTAGCGGGAGTTGGAATGAGCAGTTCTTC.

The V call is TRBV19, the J call TRBJ2-5; 9 bases are a match to TRBD1. Germline CDR1 LNHDA, CDR2 SQIVND (reference sequence). The J segment lost 3 bases and the V segment lost 7 bases, leaving 3 bases of the junction unmatched. The CDR3 sequence is 13 residues long. CDR3 sequence: CASKRQGEETQYF. The CDR3 bases are TGTGCCAGTAAGCGACAGGGGGAAGAGACCCAGTACTTC.

The chain links TRBV24-1 to TRBJ2-5; a possible D gene is TRBD1 (8 bases). CDR1 is KGHDR, CDR2 SFDVKD, per germline. This CDR3 comprises 19 residues. Trimming shortened V by 3 bases and J by 5 bases, and 27 bases separated the two germline ends. The DNA for the CDR3 is TGTGCCACCAGTGATGAGCGGCAGGGGGCACATCCCGGGGGGGAGACCCAGTACTTC. Residues: CATSDERQGAHPGGETQYF.

In this sample, this clone turned up once. The chain uses TRBV2 and TRBJ2-5, with D perhaps matching TRBD1 (6 bases). Germline CDR1 and CDR2: SNHLY and FYNNEI. The CDR3 spans 16 residues. Trimming removed 3 bases at V and 5 bases at J, with 19 bases between. DNA for the CDR3: TGTGCCAGCAGTGAGGCGATCCAGGGGCGGAGGGAGACCCAGTACTTC. Translation gives CASSEAIQGRRETQYF.

This sequence joins TRBV15 and TRBJ2-7, with TRBD1 matching over 12 bases. Germline CDR1 is LNHNV and CDR2 is YYDKDF (reference sequence). The CDR3 has 19 residues. Trimming cost V 1 base and J 0 bases; bases outside gene matches: 10. The CDR3 loop is CATSRASGTGGPFSYEQYF. The CDR3 DNA sequence: TGTGCCACCAGCAGAGCCTCCGGGACAGGGGGCCCTTTCTCCTACGAGCAGTACTTC.

The chain joins TRBV12-3 or TRBV12-4 to TRBJ2-1, with a possible D match to TRBD2 (5 bases). The CDR3 totals 13 residues. V dropped 11 bases and J dropped 5 bases, with 16 bases sitting between them. The CDR3, as DNA: TGTGCCCTAGCCCCCGGCAACCACAATGAGCAGTTCTTC. Protein sequence: CALAPGNHNEQFF.